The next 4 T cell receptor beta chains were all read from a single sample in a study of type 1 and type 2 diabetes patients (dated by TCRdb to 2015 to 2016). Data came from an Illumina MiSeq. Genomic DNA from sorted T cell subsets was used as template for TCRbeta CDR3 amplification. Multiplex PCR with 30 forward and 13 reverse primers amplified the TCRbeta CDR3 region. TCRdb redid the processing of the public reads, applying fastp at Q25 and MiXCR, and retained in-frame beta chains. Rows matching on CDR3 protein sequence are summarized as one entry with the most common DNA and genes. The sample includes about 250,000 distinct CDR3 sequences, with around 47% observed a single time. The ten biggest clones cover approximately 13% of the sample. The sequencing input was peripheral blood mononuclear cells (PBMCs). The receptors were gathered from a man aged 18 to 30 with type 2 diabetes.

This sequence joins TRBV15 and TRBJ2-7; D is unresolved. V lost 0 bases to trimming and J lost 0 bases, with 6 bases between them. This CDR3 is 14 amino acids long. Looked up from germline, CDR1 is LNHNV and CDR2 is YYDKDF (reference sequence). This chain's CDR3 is CATSRDRFSYEQYF. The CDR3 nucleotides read TGTGCCACCAGCAGAGACAGATTCTCCTACGAGCAGTACTTC.

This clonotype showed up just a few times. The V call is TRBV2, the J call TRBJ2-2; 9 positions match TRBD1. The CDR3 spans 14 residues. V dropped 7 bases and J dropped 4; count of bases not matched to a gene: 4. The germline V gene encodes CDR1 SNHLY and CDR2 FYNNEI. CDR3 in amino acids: CASTGQGFTGELFF. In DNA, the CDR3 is TGTGCCAGCACCGGACAGGGGTTCACCGGGGAGCTGTTTTTT.

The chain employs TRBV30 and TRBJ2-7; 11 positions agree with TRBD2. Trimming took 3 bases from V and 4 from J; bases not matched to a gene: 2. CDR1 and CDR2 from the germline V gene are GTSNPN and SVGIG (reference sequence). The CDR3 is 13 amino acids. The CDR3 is CAWRTSGEYEQYF. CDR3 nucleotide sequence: TGTGCCTGGAGGACTAGCGGGGAGTACGAGCAGTACTTC. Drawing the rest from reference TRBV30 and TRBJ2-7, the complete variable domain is SQTIHQWPATLVQPVGSPLSLECTVEGTSNPNLYWYRQAAGRGLQLLFYSVGIGQISSEVPQNLSASRPQDRQFILSSKKLLLSDSGFYLCAWRTSGEYEQYFGPGTRLTVT.

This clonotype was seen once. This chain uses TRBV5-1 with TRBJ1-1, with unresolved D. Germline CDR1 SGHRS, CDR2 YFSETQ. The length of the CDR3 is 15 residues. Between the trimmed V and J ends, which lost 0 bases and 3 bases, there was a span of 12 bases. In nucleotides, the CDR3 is TGCGCCAGCAGCTTGGCCCGCGGGCAGTACACTGAAGCTTTCTTT. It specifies CASSLARGQYTEAFF.